This T cell receptor beta chain was recovered during a study of blood T cell repertoires in COVID-19. Authors' data handling: The assay estimated nucleated cells by amplifying reference gene primers. The repertoire was sequenced with immunoSEQ multiplex PCR; TCRdb's copy has only in-frame clones and lacks some. V, J and clone size are those of that table, while D and trimming were read from the DNA. This repertoire shows hundreds of thousands of clones, roughly nine tenths found once; its top ten account for roughly 2.5%. This clone has just one count. The sample was PBMCs or T cells enriched from blood (not recorded which). This clonotype was sampled from a woman younger than 30 who had recovered from COVID-19.

Written as DNA, the CDR3 is TGTGCCAGCAGTGAGAGCGGGGGGGTGGCCGGGGAGCTGTTTTTT. Translation gives CASSESGGVAGELFF. The chain has TRBV6-1 and TRBJ2-2, with 10 bases that match TRBD2. Germline lookup yields CDR1 MNHNS and CDR2 SASEGT. The ends lost 3 bases at V and 6 bases at J; junction bases unmatched: 4. CDR3 length: 15 amino acids.